These 26 T cell receptor beta chains originate from one sample sequenced in a study of cytomegalovirus exposure and HLA in healthy donors. Use of 60 Vbeta and 13 Jbeta primers characterized the PCR. Profiled with immunoSEQ multiplex PCR; TCRdb holds only in-frame clones, not every one. In the table there are fewer than 200,000 clones, approximately 80% of which are singletons. Sequences were obtained from PBMCs. The origin of the receptors is a woman under 30 in good health and CMV-seronegative.

This clone was seen a single time. The rearrangement links TRBV19 to TRBJ2-7; D perhaps matches TRBD2 (6 bases). The CDR3 sequence is 17 residues long. The germline V gene encodes CDR1 LNHDA and CDR2 SQIVND (reference sequence). The germline V and J ends were trimmed by 0 bases and 4 bases, with 19 bases remaining between them. The CDR3 DNA reads as TGTGCCAGTAGTATAGACTCCCGGCCCGGACTACCATACGAGCAGTACTTC. Translating gives CASSIDSRPGLPYEQYF.

The CDR3 region is CASSYRTSGSEGTYEQYF. For the CDR3, the DNA is TGTGCCAGCAGCTACCGGACTAGCGGGAGTGAGGGGACCTACGAGCAGTACTTC. This chain uses TRBV7-9 with TRBJ2-7; 13 bases are shared with TRBD2. The germline V gene has CDR1 SEHNR and CDR2 FQNEAQ (reference sequence). Trimming cost V 4 bases and J 2 bases; bases outside gene matches: 11. The CDR3 runs to 18 residues.

The chain carries TRBV2 and TRBJ2-1; TRBD1 is a possible D gene (6 bases). This CDR3 contains 16 residues. CDR1 SNHLY and CDR2 FYNNEI come from the germline V gene. V shed 10 bases and J shed 4 bases, with 23 bases lying between them. CDR3 protein: CATSTVQGLRYNEQFF. CDR3 coding DNA: TGTGCCACCTCCACCGTACAGGGTCTAAGATACAATGAGCAGTTCTTC.

V and J are TRBV7-8 and TRBJ2-5, with D unresolved. V lost 6 bases, J lost 11 bases, and 25 bases lay in between. The CDR3 totals 15 residues. Germline loops: CDR1 SGHVS, CDR2 FQNEAQ. CDR3 bases: TGTGCCAGCAGTTACTCTGGCCGAAACAGCTTTGAGCAGTACTTC. Translating it yields CASSYSGRNSFEQYF. Full variable domain (outside the CDR3, taken from reference TRBV7-8 and TRBJ2-5): GAGVSQSPRYKVAKRGQDVALRCDPISGHVSLFWYQQALGQGPEFLTYFQNEAQLDKSGLPSDRFFAERPEGSVSTLKIQRTQQEDSAVYLCASSYSGRNSFEQYFGPGTRLLVL.

The rearrangement links TRBV28 to TRBJ2-7, with 9 nucleotides matching TRBD2. The CDR3 is made up of 22 amino acids. Germline V gene sequence: CDR1 MDHEN, CDR2 SYDVKM. Trimming at V came to 7 bases and at J to 3 bases, leaving 31 bases not matched to a gene. CDR3 sequence reads: CASISGGLAGLNSSIQSYEQYF. DNA of the CDR3: TGTGCCAGCATCAGCGGGGGGCTAGCGGGACTAAACTCATCAATCCAAAGCTACGAGCAGTACTTC.

This clone was seen only a few times. This chain joins TRBV30 and TRBJ2-7; 10 bases fit TRBD2. Trimming at V came to 4 bases and at J to 2 bases, leaving 2 bases not matched to a gene. The CDR3 sequence is 13 residues long. Germline lookup yields CDR1 GTSNPN and CDR2 SVGIG (reference sequence). CDR3 region: CAWTSGSPYEQYF. CDR3 nucleotide sequence: TGTGCCTGGACTAGCGGGAGTCCCTACGAGCAGTACTTC.

This clone has just a few counts. The CDR3 DNA reads TGTGCCAGCAGCTTAAACAACCAAGAGACCCAGTACTTC. Its translation is CASSLNNQETQYF. The chain is built from TRBV7-2 and TRBJ2-5, with D unresolved. This CDR3 is built from 13 residues. Trimming left V 2 bases short and J 0 bases short, with 4 bases between. CDR1 SGHTA and CDR2 FQGNSA come from the germline V gene.

V and J are TRBV5-1 and TRBJ2-7; D perhaps matches TRBD1 (5 bases). Germline loops: CDR1 SGHRS, CDR2 YFSETQ. Trimming cost V 7 bases and J 0 bases, with 14 bases left between them. There are 14 residues in the CDR3. The CDR3 is CASGEDTLSYEQYF. DNA of the CDR3: TGCGCCAGCGGAGAGGACACCCTCTCCTACGAGCAGTACTTC.

This clone was detected only a few times. The chain couples TRBV25-1 to TRBJ1-4; the D gene is possibly TRBD1 (6 bases). Germline V gene lookup returns CDR1 MGHDK and CDR2 SYGVNS. The CDR3 is 17 amino acids. V was trimmed by 3 bases and J by 3 bases, leaving 17 bases between them. This CDR3 reads CASSDRGGNAANEKLFF. Here the CDR3 DNA reads TGTGCCAGCAGTGACAGGGGCGGCAATGCGGCTAATGAAAAACTGTTTTTT. The full variable domain, with the rest looked up from reference TRBV25-1 and TRBJ1-4, is EADIYQTPRYLVIGTGKKITLECSQTMGHDKMYWYQQDPGMELHLIHYSYGVNSTEKGDLSSESTVSRIRTEHFPLTLESARPSHTSQYLCASSDRGGNAANEKLFFGSGTQLSVL.

V is TRBV11-2 and J is TRBJ2-2; D is possibly TRBD1 (6 bases). The CDR3 has 15 amino acids. V was trimmed by 4 bases and J by 5 bases, leaving 14 bases between them. Germline-derived CDR1 and CDR2 are SGHAT and FQNNGV. Here the CDR3 reads CASSSGHLRTGELFF. The CDR3 nucleotides are TGTGCCAGCAGCTCGGGACATTTGAGGACCGGGGAGCTGTTTTTT.

The V gene is TRBV19, the J gene TRBJ2-7, with D maybe TRBD2 (6 bases). The CDR3 is 14 residues long. Trimming removed 5 bases from V and 2 bases from J, with 13 bases in between. Germline CDR1 LNHDA, CDR2 SQIVND (reference sequence). CDR3 sequence reads: CASSPASDAYEQYF. CDR3 coding DNA: TGTGCCAGTAGTCCGGCTAGCGATGCCTACGAGCAGTACTTC. The full variable domain, rest sourced from reference TRBV19 and TRBJ2-7, is DGGITQSPKYLFRKEGQNVTLSCEQNLNHDAMYWYRQDPGQGLRLIYYSQIVNDFQKGDIAEGYSVSREKKESFPLTVTSAQKNPTAFYLCASSPASDAYEQYFGPGTRLTVT.

In its sample, this clone was seen once. The rearrangement links TRBV7-2 to TRBJ1-2; no clear D gene. Trimming took off 0 bases at V and 8 bases at J, with 10 bases between the two ends. The germline V gene encodes CDR1 SGHTA and CDR2 FQGNSA. This CDR3 region has 13 residues. The CDR3 sequence: CASSLAVRRGYTF. CDR3 bases: TGTGCCAGCAGCTTAGCGGTTCGGCGGGGCTACACCTTC. The complete variable domain, with remaining parts taken from reference TRBV7-2 and TRBJ1-2, reads GAGVSQSPSNKVTEKGKDVELRCDPISGHTALYWYRQSLGQGLEFLIYFQGNSAPDKSGLPSDRFSAERTGGSVSTLTIQRTQQEDSAVYLCASSLAVRRGYTFGSGTRLTVV.

This clone turned up a few times. The chain links TRBV5-4 to TRBJ2-3, with a possible D match to TRBD1 (5 bases). The CDR3 loop spans 15 amino acids. Deletions cut 2 bases from V and 6 bases from J, with 16 bases between. Germline-derived CDR1 and CDR2 are SGHNT and YYREEE (reference sequence). CDR3 in amino acids: CASSLQGALADTQYF. DNA for the CDR3: TGTGCCAGCAGCTTACAAGGGGCTCTTGCGGATACGCAGTATTTT.

The CDR3 sequence: CASSSGLDSEVETQYF. CDR3 coding DNA: TGTGCCAGCAGCTCCGGACTGGATTCGGAGGTAGAGACCCAGTACTTC. The J gene is TRBJ2-5, the V gene TRBV7-9, with a tentative D call TRBD2 (5 bases). Germline CDR1 and CDR2: SEHNR and FQNEAQ (reference sequence). The CDR3 runs 16 residues. V lost 4 bases to trimming and J lost 4 bases, with 19 bases between them.

The rearrangement links TRBV7-9 to TRBJ1-3; 8 bases are a match to TRBD1. The CDR3 is made up of 16 amino acids. In germline, CDR1 is SEHNR, CDR2 FQNEAQ (reference sequence). Trimming at V came to 5 bases and at J to 7 bases, leaving 13 bases not matched to a gene. The CDR3, as DNA: TGTGCCAGCAGCCATACATTCGACAGGGGAAGGAACACCATATATTTT. Its translation: CASSHTFDRGRNTIYF.

This chain uses TRBV6-6 with TRBJ2-7; 9 nucleotides line up with TRBD1. CDR1 and CDR2 (germline): MNHNY, SVGAGI (reference sequence). The CDR3 loop spans 16 amino acids. Losses at the gene ends were 2 bases for V and 0 bases for J; bases not matched to a gene: 5. As DNA, the CDR3 is TGTGCCAGCAGTTACCCAACAGGGGGCAGCTCCTACGAGCAGTACTTC. It yields the protein CASSYPTGGSSYEQYF.

The chain is built from TRBV28 and TRBJ2-5; the match to TRBD1 covers 7 bases. The J call may not be correct, given that the DNA end is closer to TRBJ2-7. The CDR3 spans 13 residues. Germline V CDR1 and CDR2: MDHEN, SYDVKM. The CDR3 here is CASRTRGTYEQYF. The CDR3 DNA sequence: TGTGCCAGCAGAACCAGGGGGACCTACGAGCAGTACTTC.

The chain uses TRBV4-3 and TRBJ2-7, with 7 bases identical to TRBD2. Germline CDR1 is LGHNA and CDR2 is YSLEER. The V gene end was trimmed by 0 bases and the J gene end by 2 bases; junction bases not matched to a gene: 7. The CDR3 is 16 amino acids. The chain's CDR3 is CASSQDHWRGTYEQYF. The CDR3 DNA reads TGCGCCAGCAGCCAAGATCACTGGCGGGGGACCTACGAGCAGTACTTC.

V and J are TRBV4-1 and TRBJ1-3; D not certain. The CDR3 totals 15 residues. Trimming removed 4 bases from V and 0 bases from J, with 10 bases in between. Germline CDR1 and CDR2: MGHRA and YSYEKL. The CDR3 DNA is TGCGCCAGCAGCCCATCCCCCATCTCTGGAAACACCATATATTTT. Its translation: CASSPSPISGNTIYF.

This clone was seen a handful of times. This rearrangement joins TRBV9 to TRBJ1-1; D unclear. The CDR3 consists of 15 residues. The V and J ends lost 0 bases and 2 bases respectively, with 11 bases between them. Germline V gene sequence: CDR1 SGDLS, CDR2 YYNGEE. The CDR3 DNA reads as TGTGCCAGCAGCGTAGTTTCAGGATATAACACTGAAGCTTTCTTT. Translating it yields CASSVVSGYNTEAFF.

The chain uses TRBV5-1 and TRBJ1-2, with a tentative D call TRBD1 (6 bases). Germline CDR1 SGHRS, CDR2 YFSETQ. CDR3 length equals 20 residues. V shed 4 bases and J shed 3 bases, with 31 bases lying between them. The CDR3 region has the DNA TGCGCCAGCAGCAACTCCATAGCCGCGAAACGGGGGGCGGGGTACTATGGCTACACCTTC. As protein: CASSNSIAAKRGAGYYGYTF.

The chain joins TRBV9 to TRBJ2-1, with 8 nucleotides matching TRBD2. This CDR3 has 14 amino acids. The ends lost 6 bases at V and 8 bases at J; junction bases unmatched: 10. Per germline, CDR1 SGDLS and CDR2 YYNGEE. CDR3 DNA sequence: TGTGCCAGCACCTTTAGCGGGATTGGCGATGAGCAGTTCTTC. Translation: CASTFSGIGDEQFF.

The chain employs TRBV4-1 and TRBJ2-1, with 8 bases lining up with TRBD2. There are 16 residues in the CDR3. The germline V gene encodes CDR1 MGHRA and CDR2 YSYEKL. Unmatched junction bases numbered 6, after V lost 1 base and J lost 4 bases. CDR3 nucleotides: TGCGCCAGCAGCCAAGGATTAGCGGGAAAGTACAATGAGCAGTTCTTC. Encoded protein: CASSQGLAGKYNEQFF.

V usage is TRBV6-5 and J usage is TRBJ2-3, with D maybe TRBD2 (5 bases). This CDR3 comprises 12 residues. V was trimmed by 10 bases and J by 5 bases, leaving 13 bases between them. From germline, CDR1 is MNHEY and CDR2 SVGAGI. The CDR3 reads CATAIRGDTQYF. In DNA, the CDR3 is TGTGCCACCGCTATACGGGGAGATACGCAGTATTTT.

V is TRBV6-5 and J is TRBJ1-1, with D tentatively TRBD1 (5 bases). CDR3 size: 15 residues. The V end was cut by 6 bases, the J end by 1 base, with 15 bases between. Germline V lookup: CDR1 MNHEY, CDR2 SVGAGI. The CDR3 DNA reads as TGTGCCAGCAGAAGCCGGACACGCTCGAACACTGAAGCTTTCTTT. Its translation: CASRSRTRSNTEAFF.

The J gene is TRBJ1-2, the V gene TRBV5-1, with D uncertain. The CDR3 is made up of 12 amino acids. The germline V gene encodes CDR1 SGHRS and CDR2 YFSETQ. V lost 4 bases to trimming and J lost 4 bases, with 8 bases between them. CDR3 in amino acids: CASSVQSYGYTF. DNA for the CDR3: TGCGCCAGCAGCGTCCAATCCTATGGCTACACCTTC.